This TCR beta chain was sequenced in a study of blood T cell repertoires in COVID-19 (dated by TCRdb to about 2020). About the full investigation: Samples covering the acute and convalescent phases of COVID-19 were provided by collaborators in the United States, Italy and Spain. The material from the prospective study consisted of cDNA or gDNA derived from T cells, B-cell-depleted T cells, or PBMCs. Subjects who had been exposed to COVID-19, were actively infected with it, or had recovered from it provided the deeply sampled blood TCRbeta repertoires that made up the dataset. The repertoires were released in a freely available public database intended as a resource for research on the immune response to SARS-CoV-2. Samples came from the ongoing ImmuneRACE study (first 160 participants) plus 1,254 subjects from 6 global collaborators. Sample metadata almost always included a de-identified subject ID, COVID-19 status, age in years and sex. Where available, HLA class I and class II types were taken from metadata supplied by the sample provider and were not determined by assay-based typing. The study at large found these results: How much clinical and demographic metadata was included differed by source and by participant, and the metadata was provided uncurated.

TCRbeta CDR3 regions were amplified from genomic DNA using the immunoSEQ Assay, a bias-controlled multiplex PCR. The study's processing was this. Nucleated cell counts per sample were estimated from amplification of reference gene primers within the assay. To quantify the absolute abundance of each unique TCRbeta CDR3 rearrangement, sequence reads were collapsed and filtered. For each sample, productive Simpson clonality was calculated by taking the square root of Simpson's diversity index across productive rearrangements. The source is immuneACCESS, and TCRdb retained only in-frame sequences with V and J called. Part of the clones is not carried over; for the studies checked, unresolved V genes explain less than half of this, and the remainder is unexplained. The DNA gave D and trimming, while V, J and clone size come from that table. This sample holds over 70,000 clones; roughly 78% were observed only once. The biggest ten clones account for 8% to 13% of the sample.

This clone came up once. Its antigen is still unknown. Nothing much larger sits one base from this clone, and base qualities are not available. CDR1 and CDR2 (LNHDA, SQIVND) derive from the germline V gene (reference sequence). The CDR3 covers 17 residues, taking in both the cysteine and the phenylalanine. CDR3 DNA only is kept here, 51 bases in frame from base 1. Germline trimming amounts to 3 bases on V and 7 bases on J, with 12 as the count of junction bases outside the gene matches. Collaborating institutions collected whole blood in K2EDTA tubes following their own protocols. For TCRbeta analysis, collaborator samples were shipped as frozen whole blood, as isolated PBMCs, or as DNA extracted from either sample type.

Material for sequencing was peripheral blood. This TCR was recovered from a man aged 55 to 70 with acute or convalescent COVID-19. Recombination joined TRBV19 with TRBJ1-5, with TRBD1 identical over 10 junction bases. The DNA sequence is TGTGCCAGTAGTATGGGGGCCGGGACAGGGGTTGGGCAGCCCCAGCATTTT. Its amino acids are CASSMGAGTGVGQPQHF.